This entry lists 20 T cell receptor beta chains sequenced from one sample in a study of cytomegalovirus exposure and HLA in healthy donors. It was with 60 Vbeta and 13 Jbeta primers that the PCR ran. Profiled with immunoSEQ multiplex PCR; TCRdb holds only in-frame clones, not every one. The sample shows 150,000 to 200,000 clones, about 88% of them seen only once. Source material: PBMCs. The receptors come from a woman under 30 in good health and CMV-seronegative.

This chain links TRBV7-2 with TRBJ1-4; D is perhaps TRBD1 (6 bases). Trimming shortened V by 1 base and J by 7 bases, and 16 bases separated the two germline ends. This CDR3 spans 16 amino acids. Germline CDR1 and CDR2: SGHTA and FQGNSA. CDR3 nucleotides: TGTGCCAGCAGCTTAGGGGGGACACACTCAACTGAAAAACTGTTTTTT. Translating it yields CASSLGGTHSTEKLFF.

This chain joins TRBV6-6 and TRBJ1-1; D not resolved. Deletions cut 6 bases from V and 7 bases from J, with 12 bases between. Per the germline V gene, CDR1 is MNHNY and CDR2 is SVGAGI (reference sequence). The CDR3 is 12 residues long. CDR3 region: CASRRPGFEAFF. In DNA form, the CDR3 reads TGTGCCAGCAGAAGACCGGGGTTTGAAGCTTTCTTT.

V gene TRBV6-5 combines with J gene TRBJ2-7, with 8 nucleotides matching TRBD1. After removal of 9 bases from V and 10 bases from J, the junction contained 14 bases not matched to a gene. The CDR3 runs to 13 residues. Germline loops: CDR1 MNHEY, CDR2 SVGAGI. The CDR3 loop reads CARFGQGRRNQYF. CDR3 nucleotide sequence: TGTGCCAGATTTGGACAGGGAAGGCGGAACCAGTACTTC.

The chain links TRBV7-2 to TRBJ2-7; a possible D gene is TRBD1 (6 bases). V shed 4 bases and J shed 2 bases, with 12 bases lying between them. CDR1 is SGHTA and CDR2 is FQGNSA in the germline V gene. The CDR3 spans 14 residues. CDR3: CASSSSQGPYEQYF. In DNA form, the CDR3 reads TGTGCCAGCAGCTCTTCCCAGGGGCCCTACGAGCAGTACTTC.

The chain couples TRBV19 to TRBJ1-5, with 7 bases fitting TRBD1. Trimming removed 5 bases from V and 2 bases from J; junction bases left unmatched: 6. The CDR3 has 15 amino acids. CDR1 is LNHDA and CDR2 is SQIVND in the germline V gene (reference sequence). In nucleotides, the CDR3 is TGTGCCAGTAGTCTAACTCAGGGGGGCAATCAGCCCCAGCATTTT. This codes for CASSLTQGGNQPQHF. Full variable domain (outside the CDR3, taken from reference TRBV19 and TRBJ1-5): DGGITQSPKYLFRKEGQNVTLSCEQNLNHDAMYWYRQDPGQGLRLIYYSQIVNDFQKGDIAEGYSVSREKKESFPLTVTSAQKNPTAFYLCASSLTQGGNQPQHFGDGTRLSIL.

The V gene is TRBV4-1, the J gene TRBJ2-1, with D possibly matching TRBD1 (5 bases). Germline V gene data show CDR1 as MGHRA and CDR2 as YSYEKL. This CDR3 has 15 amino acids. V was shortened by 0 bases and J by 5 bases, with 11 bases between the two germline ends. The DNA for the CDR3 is TGCGCCAGCAGCCAAGAGCCAGGGCAGAACAATGAGCAGTTCTTC. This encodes CASSQEPGQNNEQFF.

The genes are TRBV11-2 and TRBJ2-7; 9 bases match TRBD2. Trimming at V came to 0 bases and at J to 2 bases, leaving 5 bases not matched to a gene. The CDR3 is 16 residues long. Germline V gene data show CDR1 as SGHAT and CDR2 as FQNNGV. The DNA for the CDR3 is TGTGCCAGCAGCTTAGAGGTACTAGCGGGTACCTACGAGCAGTACTTC. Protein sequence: CASSLEVLAGTYEQYF.

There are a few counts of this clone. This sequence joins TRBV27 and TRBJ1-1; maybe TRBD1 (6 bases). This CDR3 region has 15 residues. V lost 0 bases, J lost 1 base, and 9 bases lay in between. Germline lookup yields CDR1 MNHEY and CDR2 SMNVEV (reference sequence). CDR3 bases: TGTGCCAGCAGTTTATCGGACAGCGAGAACACTGAAGCTTTCTTT. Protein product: CASSLSDSENTEAFF.

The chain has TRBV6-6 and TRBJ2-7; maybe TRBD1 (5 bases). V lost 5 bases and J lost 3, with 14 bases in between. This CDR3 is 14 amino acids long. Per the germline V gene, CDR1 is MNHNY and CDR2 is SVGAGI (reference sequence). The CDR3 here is CASSPNRLIYEQYF. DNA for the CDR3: TGTGCCAGCAGTCCAAACAGGTTGATCTACGAGCAGTACTTC.

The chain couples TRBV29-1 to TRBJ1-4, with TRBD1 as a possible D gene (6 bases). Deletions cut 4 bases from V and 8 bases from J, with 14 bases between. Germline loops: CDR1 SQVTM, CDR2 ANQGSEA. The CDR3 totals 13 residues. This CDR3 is CSVAGGLREKLFF. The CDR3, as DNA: TGCAGCGTTGCGGGGGGGCTTCGGGAAAAACTGTTTTTT.

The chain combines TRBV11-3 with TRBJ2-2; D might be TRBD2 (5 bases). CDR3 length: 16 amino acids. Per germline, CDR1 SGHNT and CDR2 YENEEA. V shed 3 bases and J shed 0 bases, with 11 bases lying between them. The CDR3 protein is CASSFRGSANTGELFF. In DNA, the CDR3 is TGTGCCAGCAGCTTTAGAGGGTCTGCGAACACCGGGGAGCTGTTTTTT.

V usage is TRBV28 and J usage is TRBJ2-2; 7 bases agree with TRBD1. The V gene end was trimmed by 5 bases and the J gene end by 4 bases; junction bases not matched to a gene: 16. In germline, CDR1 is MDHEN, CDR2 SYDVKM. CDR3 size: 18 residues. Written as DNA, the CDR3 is TGTGCCAGCAGTCCGACCGTTGTCACAGGGGAGTCCACCGGGGAGCTGTTTTTT. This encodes CASSPTVVTGESTGELFF. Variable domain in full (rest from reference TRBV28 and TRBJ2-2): DVKVTQSSRYLVKRTGEKVFLECVQDMDHENMFWYRQDPGLGLRLIYFSYDVKMKEKGDIPEGYSVSREKKERFSLILESASTNQTSMYLCASSPTVVTGESTGELFFGEGSRLTVL.

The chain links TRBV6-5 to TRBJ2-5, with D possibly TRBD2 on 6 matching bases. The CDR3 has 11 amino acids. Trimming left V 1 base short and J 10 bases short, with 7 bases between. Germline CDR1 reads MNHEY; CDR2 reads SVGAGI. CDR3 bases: TGTGCCAGCAGTTACTGGGGGGTCCAGTACTTC. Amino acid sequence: CASSYWGVQYF.

CDR3 nucleotides: TGTGCCAGCAGCCAACAAGGAGGGGACTATAATTCACCCCTCCACTTT. Protein product: CASSQQGGDYNSPLHF. This chain links TRBV4-2 with TRBJ1-6; weak D call: TRBD1 (5 bases). The V end was cut by 2 bases, the J end by 3 bases, with 11 bases between. The germline gives CDR1 LGHNA, CDR2 YNFKEQ. The CDR3 sequence is 16 residues long.

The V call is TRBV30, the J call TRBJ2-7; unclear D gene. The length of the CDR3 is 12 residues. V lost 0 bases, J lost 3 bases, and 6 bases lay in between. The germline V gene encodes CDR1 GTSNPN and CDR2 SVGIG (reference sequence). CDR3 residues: CAWSVASYEQYF. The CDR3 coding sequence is TGTGCCTGGAGTGTAGCAAGCTACGAGCAGTACTTC. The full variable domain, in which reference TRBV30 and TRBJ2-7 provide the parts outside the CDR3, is SQTIHQWPATLVQPVGSPLSLECTVEGTSNPNLYWYRQAAGRGLQLLFYSVGIGQISSEVPQNLSASRPQDRQFILSSKKLLLSDSGFYLCAWSVASYEQYFGPGTRLTVT.

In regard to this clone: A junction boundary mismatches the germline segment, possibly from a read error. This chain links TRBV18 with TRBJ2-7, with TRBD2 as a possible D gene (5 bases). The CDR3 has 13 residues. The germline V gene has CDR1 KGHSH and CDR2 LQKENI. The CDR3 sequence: CASSPAGAGTEDF. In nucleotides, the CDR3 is TGTGCCAGCTCACCGGCCGGAGCAGGAACGGAGGACTTC.

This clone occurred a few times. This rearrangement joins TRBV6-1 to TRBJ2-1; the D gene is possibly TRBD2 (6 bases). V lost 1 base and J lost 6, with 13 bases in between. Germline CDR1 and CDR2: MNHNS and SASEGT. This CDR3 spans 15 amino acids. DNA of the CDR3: TGTGCCAGCAGTGAAGAGGACGGGGGTGTCAATGAGCAGTTCTTC. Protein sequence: CASSEEDGGVNEQFF.

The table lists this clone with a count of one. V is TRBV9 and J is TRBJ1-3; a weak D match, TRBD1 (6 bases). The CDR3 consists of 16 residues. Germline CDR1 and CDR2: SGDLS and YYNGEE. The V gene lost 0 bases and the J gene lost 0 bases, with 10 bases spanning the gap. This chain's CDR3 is CASSVVPGDSGNTIYF. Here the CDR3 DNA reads TGTGCCAGCAGCGTAGTCCCAGGGGACTCTGGAAACACCATATATTTT. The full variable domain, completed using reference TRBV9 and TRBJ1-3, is DSGVTQTPKHLITATGQRVTLRCSPRSGDLSVYWYQQSLDQGLQFLIQYYNGEERAKGNILERFSAQQFPDLHSELNLSSLELGDSALYFCASSVVPGDSGNTIYFGEGSWLTVV.

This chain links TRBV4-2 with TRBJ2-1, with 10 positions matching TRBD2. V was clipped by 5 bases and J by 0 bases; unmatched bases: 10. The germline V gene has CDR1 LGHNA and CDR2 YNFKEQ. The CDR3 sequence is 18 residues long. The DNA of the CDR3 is TGTGCCAGCAGCAGGGAGGTAGCGGGAGGTAGCTCCTACAATGAGCAGTTCTTC. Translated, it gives CASSREVAGGSSYNEQFF.

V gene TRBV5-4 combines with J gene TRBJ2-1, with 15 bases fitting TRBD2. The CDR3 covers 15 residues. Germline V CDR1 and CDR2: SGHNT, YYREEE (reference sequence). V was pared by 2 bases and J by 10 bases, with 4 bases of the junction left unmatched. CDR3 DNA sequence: TGTGCCAGCAGCTTAACCGGGACTAGCGGGAGGGAGCAGTTCTTC. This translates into CASSLTGTSGREQFF. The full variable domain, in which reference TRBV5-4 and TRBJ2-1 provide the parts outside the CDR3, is ETGVTQSPTHLIKTRGQQVTLRCSSQSGHNTVSWYQQALGQGPQFIFQYYREEENGRGNFPPRFSGLQFPNYSSELNVNALELDDSALYLCASSLTGTSGREQFFGPGTRLTVL.